This T cell receptor (beta chain) was sequenced during a study of blood T cell repertoires in COVID-19. About the study: PBMCs, B-cell-depleted T cells, or T cells provided the cDNA or gDNA that made up the material.

Germline CDR1 reads SGHDT; CDR2 reads YYEEEE. Trimming shortened V by 6 bases and J by 4 bases, and 14 bases separated the two germline ends. This CDR3 region has 14 residues. Repertoires were generated with immunoSEQ multiplex PCR, while TCRdb's copy carries only in-frame clones and drops some. The repertoire holds roughly 320,000 clones, 90% seen once, with 3% to 5% in the top ten. The study recruited people aged 18 to 89 years across under 25 US areas. The chain has TRBV5-6 and TRBJ1-3, with a possible D match to TRBD1 (5 bases). This receptor was identified in a woman under 40 who had been exposed to COVID-19. The sample consisted of PBMCs or T cells enriched from blood (not recorded which). The CDR3 loop is CASTGGTGGNTIYF. CDR3 DNA: TGTGCCAGCACCGGAGGGACCGGGGGAAACACCATATATTTT.